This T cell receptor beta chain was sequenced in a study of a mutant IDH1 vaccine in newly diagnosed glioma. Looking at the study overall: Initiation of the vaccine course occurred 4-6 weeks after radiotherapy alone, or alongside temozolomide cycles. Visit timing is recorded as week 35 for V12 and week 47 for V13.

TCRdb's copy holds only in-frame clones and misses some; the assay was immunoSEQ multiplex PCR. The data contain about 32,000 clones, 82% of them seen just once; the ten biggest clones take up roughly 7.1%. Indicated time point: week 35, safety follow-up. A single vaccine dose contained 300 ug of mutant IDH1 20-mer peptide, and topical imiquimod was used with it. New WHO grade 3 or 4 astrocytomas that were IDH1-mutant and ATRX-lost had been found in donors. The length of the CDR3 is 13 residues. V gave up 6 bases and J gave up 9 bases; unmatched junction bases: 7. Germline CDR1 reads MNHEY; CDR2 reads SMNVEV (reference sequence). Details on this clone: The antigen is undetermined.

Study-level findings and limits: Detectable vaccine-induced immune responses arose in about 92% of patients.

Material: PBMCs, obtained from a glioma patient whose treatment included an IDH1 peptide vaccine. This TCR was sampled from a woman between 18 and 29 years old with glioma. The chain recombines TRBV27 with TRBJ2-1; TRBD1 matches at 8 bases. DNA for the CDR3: TGTGCCAGCAGCTCAGGGGGCGCCGGTGAGCAGTTCTTC. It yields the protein CASSSGGAGEQFF.